This TCR beta chain comes out of a study of CD8+ T cells in alopecia areata. Regarding the study as a whole: Scalp lesions, especially in alopecia totalis/universalis, had higher clonality than normal scalp.

The germline V gene has CDR1 MNHEY and CDR2 SVGAGI. This CDR3 spans 15 amino acids. Unmatched junction bases numbered 4, after V lost 2 bases and J lost 4 bases. Specified treatment: oral pan-JAK inhibitor, 5-10 mg twice daily. Notes on this clone: Its antigen is not identified.

In each case, RNA was isolated and then reverse transcribed into cDNA as the sequencing template. The method was immunoSEQ multiplex PCR; TCRdb's version includes in-frame clones alone and lacks a portion of them. This table has 35,000 to 50,000 clones, about nine tenths appearing once. This sequence originates from a human donor with alopecia areata. The chain has TRBV6-5 and TRBJ2-7; the match to TRBD1 covers 11 bases. Sequenced material: CD8+ T cells sorted from blood, taken at week 24, from a patient treated with tofacitinib. The CDR3 region has the DNA TGTGCCAGCAGTTACGGGACAGGGGGATTTTACGAGCAGTACTTC. The encoded protein is CASSYGTGGFYEQYF.